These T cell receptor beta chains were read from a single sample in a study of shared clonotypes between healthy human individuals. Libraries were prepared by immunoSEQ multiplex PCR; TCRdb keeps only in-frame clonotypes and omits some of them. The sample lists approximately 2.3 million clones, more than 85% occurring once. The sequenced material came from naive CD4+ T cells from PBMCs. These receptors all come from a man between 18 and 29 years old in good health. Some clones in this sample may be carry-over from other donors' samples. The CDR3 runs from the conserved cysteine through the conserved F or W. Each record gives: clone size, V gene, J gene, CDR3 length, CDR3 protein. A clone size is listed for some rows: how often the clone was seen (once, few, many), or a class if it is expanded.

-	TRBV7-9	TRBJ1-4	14	CASSLARENEKLFF
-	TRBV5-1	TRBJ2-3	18	CASSYRTPGTDETDTQYF
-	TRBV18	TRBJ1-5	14	CASSPPSTGQPQHF
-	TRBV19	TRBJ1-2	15	CASSPYRTETYGYTF
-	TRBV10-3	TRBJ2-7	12	CAIREQGSEQYF
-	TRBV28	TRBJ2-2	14	CASSLLARTGELFF
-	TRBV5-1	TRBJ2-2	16	CASSPAGSANTGELFF
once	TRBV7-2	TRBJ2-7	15	CASSLYGQGSYEQYF
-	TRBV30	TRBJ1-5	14	CAWRGQGWAQPQHF
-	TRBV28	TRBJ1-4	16	CASSFHLTATNEKLFF
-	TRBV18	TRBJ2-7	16	CASSTSTGTFSYEQYF
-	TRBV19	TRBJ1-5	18	CASSRTSLSPNSNQPQHF
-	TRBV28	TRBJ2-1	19	CASTPREGLAEGTYNEQFF
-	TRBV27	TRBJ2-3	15	CASTHVGLAAHTQYF
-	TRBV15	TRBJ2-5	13	CATSSGVRETQYF
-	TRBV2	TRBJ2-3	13	CASSVSSTDTQYF
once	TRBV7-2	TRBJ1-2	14	CASSLVRFASGYTF
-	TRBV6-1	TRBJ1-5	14	CASSETGVDQPQHF
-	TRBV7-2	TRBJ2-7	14	CASSPRIERGEQYF
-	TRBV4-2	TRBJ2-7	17	CASSHLGLAGDFYEQYF
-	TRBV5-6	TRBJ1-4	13	CASGHTPGGELFF
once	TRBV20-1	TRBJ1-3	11	CSGYSGNTIYF
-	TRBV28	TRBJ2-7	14	CASSLGGQGGEQYF
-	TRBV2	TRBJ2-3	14	CASRPVRDADTQYF
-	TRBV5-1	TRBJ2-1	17	CASSGGGGGSGINEQFF
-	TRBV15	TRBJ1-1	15	CATSRGHAANTEAFF
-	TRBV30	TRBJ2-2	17	CAWAKPSSGRAPGELFF
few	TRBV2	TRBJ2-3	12	CASSDRADTQYF